The rows below give T cell receptor beta chains drawn from one sample of a study of cytomegalovirus exposure and HLA in healthy donors. Method: immunoSEQ multiplex PCR; TCRdb's copy keeps in-frame clones and lacks some. The repertoire holds roughly 130,000 clones, with about three quarters as singletons. The material sequenced was PBMCs. The receptors shown here come from a human donor in good health. CDR3s include the opening cysteine and the closing phenylalanine or tryptophan. Fields, in order: clone size, J gene, D gene, V gene, CDR3 protein, CDR3 DNA. A D gene is named only where the DNA matches it firmly. Rows give clone size only sometimes, using once, few, many, or a class for an expanded clone.

NA | TRBJ2-7 | TRBD2 | TRBV2 | CASSERLAGAHYASYEQYF | TGTGCCAGCAGTGAACGTCTAGCGGGGGCCCACTACGCATCCTACGAGCAGTACTTC
NA | TRBJ2-2 | NA | TRBV27 | CASSFSTGELFF | TGTGCCAGCAGTTTCAGCACCGGGGAGCTGTTTTTT
NA | TRBJ2-7 | NA | TRBV27 | CASSPSYEQYF | TGTGCCAGCAGTCCTTCCTACGAGCAGTACTTC
NA | TRBJ1-1 | NA | TRBV28 | CASSETGWGTEAFF | TGTGCCAGCAGCGAGACAGGCTGGGGTACTGAAGCTTTCTTT
once | TRBJ2-7 | TRBD2 | TRBV7-2 | CASSQGLGGYEQYF | TGTGCCAGCAGCCAGGGACTAGGCGGCTACGAGCAGTACTTC
NA | TRBJ1-6 | NA | TRBV11-2 | CASSPAGSGNSPLHF | TGTGCCAGCAGCCCGGCTGGGTCAGGCAACTCACCCCTCCACTTT
NA | TRBJ2-1 | NA | TRBV29-1 | CSVVEADSSYNEQFF | TGCAGCGTTGTTGAGGCGGATAGCTCCTACAATGAGCAGTTCTTC
NA | TRBJ2-5 | TRBD2 | TRBV11-2 | CASSLGGGQESQYF | TGTGCCAGCAGCTTAGGCGGGGGGCAAGAGAGCCAGTACTTC
NA | TRBJ1-1 | NA | TRBV21-1 | CASSTPASRLKAFF | TGTGCCAGCAGCACCCCCGCGTCCCGTCTTAAAGCTTTCTTT
NA | TRBJ1-5 | TRBD1 | TRBV19 | CASREGQLSNQPQHF | TGTGCCAGTAGAGAGGGACAGCTTAGCAATCAGCCCCAGCATTTT
NA | TRBJ2-5 | TRBD1 | TRBV10-3 | CAISTTGVQTQYF | TGTGCCATCAGTACGACAGGGGTTCAGACCCAGTACTTC
once | TRBJ2-7 | NA | TRBV28 | CASSLFGGSYEQYF | TGTGCCAGCAGTTTGTTCGGGGGTTCCTACGAGCAGTACTTC
NA | TRBJ1-6 | TRBD1 | TRBV19 | CAWADRDNSPLHF | TGTGCCTGGGCGGACAGGGACAATTCACCCCTCCACTTT
NA | TRBJ1-1 | TRBD1 | TRBV11-2 | CASSLGQGSTEAFF | TGTGCCAGCAGCCTGGGACAGGGAAGCACTGAAGCTTTCTTT
NA | TRBJ1-1 | TRBD1 | TRBV19 | CASSDGTALPEAFF | TGTGCCAGTAGTGACGGGACAGCCCTACCTGAAGCTTTCTTT
NA | TRBJ2-5 | NA | TRBV7-3 | CASSLSGEETQYF | TGTGCCAGCAGCTTATCCGGGGAAGAGACCCAGTACTTC
NA | TRBJ2-1 | NA | TRBV19 | CASSIGFRSSYNEQFF | TGTGCCAGTAGTATCGGCTTCCGGAGCTCCTACAATGAGCAGTTCTTC
NA | TRBJ2-3 | NA | TRBV11-2 | CASSLEVPGYRFTDTQYF | TGTGCCAGCAGCTTAGAGGTTCCGGGATATCGCTTCACAGATACGCAGTATTTT
NA | TRBJ2-3 | TRBD2 | TRBV2 | CASSSPPGTSGTDTQYF | TGTGCCAGCAGCTCACCTCCGGGGACTAGCGGCACAGATACGCAGTATTTT
NA | TRBJ1-5 | TRBD1 | TRBV2 | CASRELGQRYQPQHF | TGTGCCAGCAGAGAATTGGGACAGAGATATCAGCCCCAGCATTTT
few | TRBJ1-4 | TRBD1 | TRBV27 | CASSLLGTADEKLFF | TGTGCCAGCAGTTTACTCGGGACAGCCGATGAAAAACTGTTTTTT
NA | TRBJ2-7 | NA | TRBV28 | CASSLRSPGERYEQYF | TGTGCCAGCAGTTTAAGGTCCCCCGGGGAACGCTACGAGCAGTACTTC
NA | TRBJ2-1 | TRBD2 | TRBV27 | CASSPGLAGDEQFF | TGTGCCAGCAGTCCTGGGCTAGCGGGGGATGAGCAGTTCTTC
few | TRBJ1-6 | NA | TRBV18 | CASSPSTYSSYNSPLHF | TGTGCCAGCTCACCGTCAACCTACAGCTCCTATAATTCACCCCTCCACTTT
once | TRBJ2-7 | TRBD1 | TRBV5-4 | CASSYAGQASYEQYF | TGTGCCAGCAGCTACGCGGGACAGGCCTCCTACGAGCAGTACTTC
few | TRBJ2-5 | TRBD1 | TRBV5-1 | CASSLALTTGAGETQYF | TGCGCCAGCAGCTTGGCCCTAACGACAGGGGCTGGGGAGACCCAGTACTTC
NA | TRBJ2-1 | TRBD2 | TRBV4-1 | CASKSHVGTSLNEQFF | TGCGCCAGCAAATCCCACGTCGGGACTAGCCTCAATGAGCAGTTCTTC
NA | TRBJ1-5 | NA | TRBV28 | CASSLGPLDDTQPQHF | TGTGCCAGCAGTTTAGGCCCCCTTGACGACACCCAGCCCCAGCATTTT
NA | TRBJ1-2 | NA | TRBV7-9 | CASSRGLTSEGYTF | TGTGCCAGCAGCCGGGGACTCACCAGCGAAGGCTACACCTTC
once | TRBJ2-2 | TRBD1 | TRBV5-1 | CASSLGSQGVTGELFF | TGCGCCAGCAGCTTGGGGTCACAGGGGGTCACCGGGGAGCTGTTTTTT
NA | TRBJ2-1 | NA | TRBV5-1 | CASNNGGGDMMGEQFF | TGCGCCAGCAACAATGGTGGGGGGGACATGATGGGTGAGCAGTTCTTC
NA | TRBJ1-6 | NA | TRBV18 | CASSPRGLRESPLHF | TGTGCCAGCTCACCAAGGGGCCTCAGAGAGTCACCCCTCCACTTT
NA | TRBJ2-3 | NA | TRBV2 | CASSDSATQGGDTDTQYF | TGTGCCAGCAGCGACTCAGCGACACAGGGTGGGGACACAGATACGCAGTATTTT
NA | TRBJ1-1 | NA | TRBV19 | CASRGQTEAFF | TGTGCCAGCAGGGGACAAACTGAAGCTTTCTTT
NA | TRBJ1-2 | TRBD1 | TRBV12-5 | CASGVSKIGQDKNYGYTF | TGTGCTAGTGGTGTGTCTAAAATAGGACAGGATAAAAACTATGGCTACACCTTC
NA | TRBJ2-7 | TRBD2 | TRBV7-9 | CASRISGGASYEQYF | TGTGCCAGCAGAATTAGCGGGGGGGCCTCCTACGAGCAGTACTTC
once | TRBJ2-5 | TRBD2 | TRBV27 | CASSLGPGTSDQETQYF | TGTGCCAGCAGTTTAGGCCCAGGGACTAGCGACCAAGAGACCCAGTACTTC
NA | TRBJ2-7 | NA | TRBV5-1 | CASSPGRVPLGEQYF | TGCGCCAGCAGCCCGGGAAGGGTTCCTCTTGGCGAGCAGTACTTC
NA | TRBJ1-5 | NA | TRBV28 | CASRTSSGTLGQPQHF | TGTGCCAGCAGGACCTCCTCCGGGACACTTGGTCAGCCCCAGCATTTT
once | TRBJ2-5 | NA | TRBV29-1 | CSVNQGNQETQYF | TGCAGCGTTAATCAGGGAAACCAAGAGACCCAGTACTTC
NA | TRBJ1-2 | NA | TRBV6-5 | CASSYGQNYGYTF | TGTGCCAGCAGTTACGGACAAAATTATGGCTACACCTTC
NA | TRBJ1-1 | NA | TRBV7-3 | CASSSQMNTEAFF | TGTGCCAGCAGCTCGCAGATGAACACTGAAGCTTTCTTT
NA | TRBJ1-6 | NA | TRBV10-3 | CAISRDMSSYNSPLHF | TGTGCCATCAGCAGGGACATGAGCTCCTATAATTCACCCCTCCACTTT
NA | TRBJ2-1 | TRBD2 | TRBV11-2 | CAITPSGGIRNEQFF | TGTGCCATAACGCCCAGCGGGGGGATTAGGAATGAGCAGTTCTTC
once | TRBJ2-1 | TRBD2 | TRBV7-9 | CASSTGTSGEQFF | TGTGCCAGCAGCACCGGGACTAGCGGTGAGCAGTTCTTC
NA | TRBJ1-1 | NA | TRBV25-1 | CASSSGGGAEAFF | TGTGCCAGCAGTTCCGGCGGGGGCGCTGAAGCTTTCTTT
NA | TRBJ1-1 | NA | TRBV5-1 | CASSLGREAEAFF | TGCGCCAGCAGCTTGGGCAGGGAGGCTGAAGCTTTCTTT
NA | TRBJ2-7 | TRBD1 | TRBV5-1 | CASSSIRGQGPYEQYF | TGCGCCAGCAGCTCGATACGGGGACAGGGGCCCTACGAGCAGTACTTC
once | TRBJ2-2 | NA | TRBV4-1 | CASSQGTGTGELFF | TGCGCCAGCAGCCAAGGAACGGGAACCGGGGAGCTGTTTTTT
NA | TRBJ1-1 | TRBD1 | TRBV5-1 | CASSLGTANEAFF | TGCGCCAGCAGCTTAGGGACAGCTAATGAAGCTTTCTTT
NA | TRBJ2-1 | NA | TRBV7-9 | CASSSDDRDYNEQFF | TGTGCCAGCAGCTCTGACGACCGGGACTACAATGAGCAGTTCTTC
NA | TRBJ2-5 | NA | TRBV2 | CATQGGRETQYF | TGTGCCACCCAGGGGGGAAGGGAAACCCAGTACTTC
NA | TRBJ2-1 | NA | TRBV6-6 | CASSYAAGVYNEQFF | TGTGCCAGCAGTTACGCAGCCGGGGTCTACAATGAGCAGTTCTTC